What follows is one T cell receptor (beta chain) and its context. Its antigen remains unidentified. No much larger clone exists at a distance of one base, and base qualities are not known. The CDR3 runs 14 residues from the cysteine to the phenylalanine. Only the CDR3 part of the read is kept: 42 bases, read in frame from the first base. From the germline V gene (reference sequence), CDR1 is SEHNR and CDR2 is FQNEAQ. V is trimmed back by 5 bases and J by 1 base, and the junction contains 4 bases that no gene match accounts for. For TCRbeta CDR3 sequencing, genomic DNA from the sorted cells was extracted using the QIAGEN DNeasy Blood and Tissue Kit. High-throughput TCRbeta CDR3 sequencing was carried out commercially through immunoSEQ, with PCR amplification with bias correction and internal controls included. Per the source publication's procedure: Unique productive TCRbeta sequences were defined by CDR3 nucleotide sequence where primers matched, and otherwise by CDR3 amino acid sequence together with Vbeta and Jbeta genes. To correct sorting error, sequences shared between sorted populations at a frequency ratio of 2:1 or less were removed; the rest were assigned to the higher population. Sequences were defined as donor-reactive when expanded at least 5-fold in CFSE-low cells versus unstimulated cells and present at a frequency of at least 0.01% in CFSE-low cells. Repertoire divergence was quantified by Jensen-Shannon divergence calculated from the top 100 TCRbeta sequences ranked by frequency. For samples with multiple sequencing runs, sorting error was corrected separately for each run before the runs were pooled. Entries here come from immuneACCESS through TCRdb and include only in-frame sequences with V and J called. Some clones fail to appear in such tables; in the studies checked, an unresolved V gene covers under half of the shortfall, and the cause of the remainder is unknown. Clonal size and the V and J genes are those of that table, whereas D and trimming came from the DNA. For this sample the table gives tens of thousands of clones, of which roughly 93% were detected only once. About 0.45% of the sample is held by the ten biggest clonotypes.

This sample is part of a study of Tregs in tolerant kidney transplant recipients (dated 2019 in TCRdb). Regarding the research as a whole: The transplants used related donors along with nonmyeloablative bone marrow transplantation, and in the human trials mixed chimerism was transient. TCRbeta sequencing was used in the study to identify donor-specific regulatory T cells before combined kidney and bone marrow transplantation, and the identified cells were then tracked after transplant. Summary of the overall study and its limitations: Biological reproducibility was not directly addressed, though technical replication error appeared minimal. Because only a small number of patients were included, the study had limitations, and the results will need to be validated in larger populations as well as under other immunosuppression protocols. PCR primers changed over time for some patients, so nucleotide-level comparison across those patients' samples was not possible. Expanding Tregs with activated donor B cells appeared to identify the most biologically relevant and donor-specific TCRbeta repertoire. In tolerant patients, the expansion of donor-specific Tregs was greater than global Treg expansion, suggesting that the expansion was antigen-driven rather than nonspecific.

The time point label on this specimen signifies: blood sample drawn before combined kidney and bone marrow transplant. Thawed PBMCs were FACS-sorted into unstimulated Tregs (CD4+CD25+CD127-), CD4+ non-Tregs (CD4+CD25-), CD4 cells and CD8 cells. 4 combined kidney and bone marrow transplant recipients from the ITN036ST trial were included as patients, and samples were available only from these trial subjects. Healthy control blood was separated into PBMCs by Ficoll density gradient and cryopreserved, and patient PBMCs were collected both before and after transplant. The chain uses TRBV7-9 and TRBJ1-1, with TRBD1 matching 7 junction bases. The clonotype originates from a human donor who received a combined kidney and bone marrow transplant. The input for sequencing was CD4+ T cells from blood, taken before the transplant. Here the CDR3 is given as CASSLGQSNTEAFF. In nucleotide form, the sequence is TGTGCCAGCAGCCTGGGACAGTCGAACACTGAAGCTTTCTTT.